These T cell receptor beta chains were read from a single sample in a study of CD8+ T cells in alopecia areata. Using immunoSEQ multiplex PCR, the repertoire was profiled, and TCRdb retains in-frame clones only, with some absent. Among 75,000 to 100,000 clones listed, more than 35% were seen once. Material for sequencing was CD4+ T cells sorted from blood. All receptors come from a human donor with alopecia areata. The CDR3 runs from the conserved cysteine through the conserved F or W. A row's size may be missing; if present it is once, few, many or a size class.

j_call clone_size v_call cdr3_aa
TRBJ2-7 . TRBV9 CASSRGREQYF
TRBJ2-7 . TRBV5-1 CASSPGTGGHEQYF
TRBJ2-3 few TRBV7-2 CASSLVGGRWAWSDTQYF
TRBJ2-3 . TRBV4-3 CASSQDEVDTQYF
TRBJ2-1 . TRBV28 CASSTSSSGRSYNEQFF
TRBJ1-3 few TRBV15 CATSRRQGNGGNTIYF
TRBJ2-7 few TRBV6-1 CASRPQGGANYEQYF
TRBJ2-7 . TRBV5-1 CASSFLGAEQYF
TRBJ2-2 few TRBV7-2 CASSRPLGTGNTGELFF
TRBJ2-1 . TRBV19 CATRVGGGPFSSYNEQFF
TRBJ1-1 . TRBV28 CASKFPGLEVTEAFF
TRBJ2-5 few TRBV29-1 CSAGQGAWETQYF